The source of this T cell receptor (beta chain) is a study of response to subunit inactivated influenza vaccine. Via MiXCR, TCRdb re-called the RT-PCR reads, giving one row per CDR3 protein. The data contain roughly 700,000 distinct CDR3 sequences, about 15% of them seen just once; the ten biggest clones take up 6% to 8%. Study-level findings and limits: The authors proposed limited new T cell recruitment per seasonal influenza vaccination.

V was cut by 1 base and J by 6 bases, with 9 bases left in between. The CDR3 runs to 13 residues. Looked up from germline, CDR1 is GTSNPN and CDR2 is SVGIG (reference sequence). On this clonotype: Its specificity is unknown.

The sequenced sample was PBMCs from blood, obtained 14 to 15 days before vaccination. The V and J genes are TRBV30 and TRBJ1-4; no clear D. This sequence originates from a man aged 45-60 years who received an inactivated influenza vaccine. Here the CDR3 DNA reads TGTGCCTGGAGTGAGGCGGCTTATGAAAAACTGTTTTTT. It yields the protein CAWSEAAYEKLFF.